The clone carrying this TCR beta chain was seen just once. The data originate from a study of control samples from healthy donors and cancer patients. The CDR3 is made up of 15 amino acids. Germline V gives CDR1 SGHDT, CDR2 YYEEEE. V was trimmed by 2 bases and J by 2 bases, leaving 12 bases between them. Some clones are missing from TCRdb's copy, which holds only in-frame ones; the method was immunoSEQ multiplex PCR. The sample shows 70,000 to 85,000 clones, about nine tenths of them seen only once. The receptor comes from a man between 50 and 59 years old in good health. Sequences were obtained from blood. The chain recombines TRBV5-6 with TRBJ2-3; D ambiguous. CDR3 nucleotide sequence: TGTGCCAGCAGCTTAGTAGACACTTACACAGATACGCAGTATTTT. Translating it yields CASSLVDTYTDTQYF.